This TCR beta chain stems from a study of identical twins. Template switching added a universal primer site; cDNA carried unique molecular identifiers. From the 5' RACE reads, TCRdb called clonotypes with MiXCR, one entry per CDR3 protein. The profile shows hundreds of thousands of distinct CDR3 sequences, approximately 13% of them singletons. The CDR3 is 17 amino acids. Germline-derived CDR1 and CDR2 are SGHRS and YFSETQ. V was clipped by 6 bases and J by 0 bases, with 18 bases between them. For this clonotype: The antigen is undetermined.

Study findings and constraints: A cross-sectional statistical analysis, not follow-up of the same donors, supported the conclusions. Whereas memory repertoires showed no such difference, abundant cord blood beta clonotypes carried fewer insertions.

This same sample was also part of a study on yellow fever vaccine responses in identical twins.

Sequencing used CD8+ T cells sorted from blood. This TCR was sampled from a young woman in good health. This rearrangement joins TRBV5-1 to TRBJ2-2; D is perhaps TRBD1 (6 bases). The CDR3 region is CASNRNGGGPNTGELFF. The DNA of the CDR3 is TGCGCCAGCAACCGAAATGGGGGCGGCCCGAACACCGGGGAGCTGTTTTTT.